This TCR beta chain was recovered during a study of blood T cell repertoires in COVID-19. Turning to the study itself: The analysed material was cDNA or gDNA that came from T cells, B-cell-depleted T cells, or PBMCs.

Per the study methods: Estimated nucleated cell counts came from reference gene primer amplification. TCRdb keeps only in-frame clones here, not all; method: immunoSEQ multiplex PCR. The DNA gave D and trimming, while V, J and clone size come from that table. The sample consists of some 60,000 clones, over 85% of them appearing once. Trimming took 1 base from V and 4 from J, leaving 17 bases between them. Germline values: CDR1 SGHTA, CDR2 FQGNSA. The CDR3 is 16 residues long. The sequence was collected from a man aged 55 to 70 with acute or convalescent COVID-19. Sequenced input: peripheral blood. This sequence joins TRBV7-2 and TRBJ2-7, with D possibly TRBD2 on 6 matching bases. The CDR3 region is CASSLEGRLGTYEQYF. CDR3 sequence (DNA): TGTGCCAGCAGCTTAGAAGGGAGACTAGGAACTTACGAGCAGTACTTC.